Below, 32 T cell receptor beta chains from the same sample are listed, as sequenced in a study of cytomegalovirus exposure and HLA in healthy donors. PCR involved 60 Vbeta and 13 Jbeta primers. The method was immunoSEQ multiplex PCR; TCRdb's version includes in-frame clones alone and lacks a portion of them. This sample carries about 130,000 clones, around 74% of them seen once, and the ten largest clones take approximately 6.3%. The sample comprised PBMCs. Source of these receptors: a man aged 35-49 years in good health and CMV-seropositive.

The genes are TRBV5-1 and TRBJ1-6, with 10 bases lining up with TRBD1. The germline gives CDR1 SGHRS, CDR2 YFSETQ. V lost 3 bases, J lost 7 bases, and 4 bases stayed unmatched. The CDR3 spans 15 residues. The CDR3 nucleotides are TGCGCCAGCAGCTCTCCGGGACAGGGGAATTCACCCCTCCACTTT. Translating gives CASSSPGQGNSPLHF.

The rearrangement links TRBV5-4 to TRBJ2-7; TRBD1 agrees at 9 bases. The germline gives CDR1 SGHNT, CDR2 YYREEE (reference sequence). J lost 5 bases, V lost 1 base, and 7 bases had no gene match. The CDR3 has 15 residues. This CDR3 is CASSLMGQGTHEQYF. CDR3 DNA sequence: TGTGCCAGCAGCTTGATGGGACAGGGAACACACGAGCAGTACTTC.

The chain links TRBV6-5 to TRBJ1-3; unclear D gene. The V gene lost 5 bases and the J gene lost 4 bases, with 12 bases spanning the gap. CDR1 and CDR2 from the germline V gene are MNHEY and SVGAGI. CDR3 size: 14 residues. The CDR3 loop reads CASSTRHSGNTIYF. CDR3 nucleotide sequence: TGTGCCAGCAGTACCAGACATTCAGGAAACACCATATATTTT.

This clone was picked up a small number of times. CDR3 sequence (DNA): TGTGCCAGCAGTGAATACCCACCGGGACAGAGGGGGCGAAGTGAAAAACTGTTTTTT. Translation gives CASSEYPPGQRGRSEKLFF. The genes are TRBV6-1 and TRBJ1-4, with TRBD1 identical over 7 bases. This CDR3 region has 19 residues. Germline CDR1 MNHNS, CDR2 SASEGT. The V gene end was trimmed by 2 bases and the J gene end by 7 bases; junction bases not matched to a gene: 19.

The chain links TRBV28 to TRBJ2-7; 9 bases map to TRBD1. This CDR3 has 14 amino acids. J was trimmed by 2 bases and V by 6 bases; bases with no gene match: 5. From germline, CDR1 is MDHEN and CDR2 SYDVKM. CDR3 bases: TGTGCCAGCAGGAGACAGGGGGTAGCCTACGAGCAGTACTTC. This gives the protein CASRRQGVAYEQYF.

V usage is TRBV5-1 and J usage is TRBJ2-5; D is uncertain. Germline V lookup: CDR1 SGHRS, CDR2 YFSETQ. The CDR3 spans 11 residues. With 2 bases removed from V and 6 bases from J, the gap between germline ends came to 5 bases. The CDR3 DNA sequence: TGCGCCAGCAGCTTTCTACAGACCCAGTACTTC. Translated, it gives CASSFLQTQYF.

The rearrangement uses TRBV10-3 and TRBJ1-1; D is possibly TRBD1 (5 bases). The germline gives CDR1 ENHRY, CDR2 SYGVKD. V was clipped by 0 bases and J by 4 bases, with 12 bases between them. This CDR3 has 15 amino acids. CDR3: CAISESSGGGTEAFF. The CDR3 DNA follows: TGTGCCATCAGTGAGTCTTCGGGGGGGGGCACTGAAGCTTTCTTT.

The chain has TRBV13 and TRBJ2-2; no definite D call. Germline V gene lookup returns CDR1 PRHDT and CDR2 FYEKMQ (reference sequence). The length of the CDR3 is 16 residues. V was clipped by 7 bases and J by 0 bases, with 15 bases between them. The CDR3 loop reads CASTFDSHANTGELFF. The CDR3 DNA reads TGTGCCAGCACTTTCGATAGCCACGCGAACACCGGGGAGCTGTTTTTT.

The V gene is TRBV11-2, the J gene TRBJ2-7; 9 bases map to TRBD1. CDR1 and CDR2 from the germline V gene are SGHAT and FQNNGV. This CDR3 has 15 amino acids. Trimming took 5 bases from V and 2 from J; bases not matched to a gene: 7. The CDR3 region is CASSPTGGNTYEQYF. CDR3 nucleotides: TGTGCCAGCAGCCCGACAGGGGGTAACACCTACGAGCAGTACTTC.

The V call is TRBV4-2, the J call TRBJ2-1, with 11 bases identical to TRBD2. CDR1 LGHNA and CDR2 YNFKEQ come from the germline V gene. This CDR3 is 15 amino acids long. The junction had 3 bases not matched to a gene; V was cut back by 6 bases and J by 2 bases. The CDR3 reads CASSLAGGTYNEQFF. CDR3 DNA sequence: TGTGCCAGCAGTTTAGCGGGGGGGACCTACAATGAGCAGTTCTTC.

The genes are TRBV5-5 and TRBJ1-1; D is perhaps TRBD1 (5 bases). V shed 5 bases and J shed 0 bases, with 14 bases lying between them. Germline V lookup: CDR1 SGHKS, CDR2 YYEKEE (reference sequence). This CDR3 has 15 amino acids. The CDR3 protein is CASRSTVDMNTEAFF. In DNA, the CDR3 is TGTGCCAGCAGGTCGACAGTCGACATGAACACTGAAGCTTTCTTT.

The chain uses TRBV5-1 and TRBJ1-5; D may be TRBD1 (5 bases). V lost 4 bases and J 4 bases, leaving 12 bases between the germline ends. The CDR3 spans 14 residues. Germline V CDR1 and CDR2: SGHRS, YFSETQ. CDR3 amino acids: CASSQVPGNQPQHF. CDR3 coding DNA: TGCGCCAGCAGCCAGGTCCCAGGGAATCAGCCCCAGCATTTT.

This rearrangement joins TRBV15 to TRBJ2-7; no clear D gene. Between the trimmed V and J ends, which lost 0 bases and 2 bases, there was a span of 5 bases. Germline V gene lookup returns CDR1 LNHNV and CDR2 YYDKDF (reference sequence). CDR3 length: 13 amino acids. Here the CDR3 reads CATSRDPAYEQYF. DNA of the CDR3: TGTGCCACCAGCAGAGATCCTGCCTACGAGCAGTACTTC.

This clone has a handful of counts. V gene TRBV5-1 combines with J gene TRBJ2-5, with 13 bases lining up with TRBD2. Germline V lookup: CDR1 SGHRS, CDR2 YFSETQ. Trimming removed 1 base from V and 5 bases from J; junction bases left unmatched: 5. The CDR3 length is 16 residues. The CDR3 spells CASSLLTSGGIETQYF. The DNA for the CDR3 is TGCGCCAGCAGCTTGTTGACTAGCGGGGGGATCGAGACCCAGTACTTC.

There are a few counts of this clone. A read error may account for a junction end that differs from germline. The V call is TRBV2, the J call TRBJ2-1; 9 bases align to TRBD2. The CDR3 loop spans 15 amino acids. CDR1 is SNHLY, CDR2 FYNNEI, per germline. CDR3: CASREAGGPYNEQFF. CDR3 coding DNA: TGTGCCAGCAGGGAAGCGGGGGGACCATACAATGAGCAGTTCTTC.

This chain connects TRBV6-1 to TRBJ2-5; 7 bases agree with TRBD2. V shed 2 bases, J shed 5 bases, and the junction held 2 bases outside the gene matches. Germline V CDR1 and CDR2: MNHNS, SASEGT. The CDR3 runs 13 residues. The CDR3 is CASSEQGGETQYF. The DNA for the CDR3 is TGTGCCAGCAGTGAACAGGGAGGGGAGACCCAGTACTTC.

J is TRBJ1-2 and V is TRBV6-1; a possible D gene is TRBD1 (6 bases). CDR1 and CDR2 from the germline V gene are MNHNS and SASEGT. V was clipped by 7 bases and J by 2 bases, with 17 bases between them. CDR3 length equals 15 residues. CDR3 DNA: TGTGCCAGCATGGAGAGGGGGTCGGGAAACTATGGCTACACCTTC. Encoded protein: CASMERGSGNYGYTF.

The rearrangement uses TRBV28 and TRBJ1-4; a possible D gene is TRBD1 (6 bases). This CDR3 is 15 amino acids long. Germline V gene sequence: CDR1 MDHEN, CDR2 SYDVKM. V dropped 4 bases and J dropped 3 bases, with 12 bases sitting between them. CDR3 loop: CASSWVGASNEKLFF. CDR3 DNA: TGTGCCAGCAGTTGGGTGGGGGCATCTAATGAAAAACTGTTTTTT.

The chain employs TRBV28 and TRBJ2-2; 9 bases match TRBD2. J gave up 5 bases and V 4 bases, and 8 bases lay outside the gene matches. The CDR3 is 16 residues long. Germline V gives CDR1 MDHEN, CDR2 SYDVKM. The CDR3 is CASSSPAGGPTGELFF. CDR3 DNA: TGTGCCAGCAGTTCCCCGGCGGGAGGGCCGACCGGGGAGCTGTTTTTT.

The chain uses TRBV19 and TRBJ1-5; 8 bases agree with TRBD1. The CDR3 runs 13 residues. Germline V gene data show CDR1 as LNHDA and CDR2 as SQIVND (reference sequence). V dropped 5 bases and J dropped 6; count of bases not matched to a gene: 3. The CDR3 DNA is TGTGCCAGTAGTTCGGACAGGGCTCAGCCCCAGCATTTT. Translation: CASSSDRAQPQHF.

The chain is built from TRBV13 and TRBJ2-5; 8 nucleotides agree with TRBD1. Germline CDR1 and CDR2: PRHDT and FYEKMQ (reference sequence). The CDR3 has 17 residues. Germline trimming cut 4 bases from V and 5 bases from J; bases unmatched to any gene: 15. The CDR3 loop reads CASSSRLGGRGLETQYF. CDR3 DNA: TGTGCCAGCAGCTCACGGTTGGGTGGCAGGGGGCTTGAGACCCAGTACTTC. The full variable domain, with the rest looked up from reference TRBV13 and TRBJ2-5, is AAGVIQSPRHLIKEKRETATLKCYPIPRHDTVYWYQQGPGQDPQFLISFYEKMQSDKGSIPDRFSAQQFSDYHSELNMSSLELGDSALYFCASSSRLGGRGLETQYFGPGTRLLVL.

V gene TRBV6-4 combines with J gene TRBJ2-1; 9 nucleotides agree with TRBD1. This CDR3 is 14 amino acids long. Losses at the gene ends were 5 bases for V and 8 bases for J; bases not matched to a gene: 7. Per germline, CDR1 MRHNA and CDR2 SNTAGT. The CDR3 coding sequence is TGTGCCAGCAGTATCGACAGGGGGGCTTATGAGCAGTTCTTC. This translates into CASSIDRGAYEQFF.

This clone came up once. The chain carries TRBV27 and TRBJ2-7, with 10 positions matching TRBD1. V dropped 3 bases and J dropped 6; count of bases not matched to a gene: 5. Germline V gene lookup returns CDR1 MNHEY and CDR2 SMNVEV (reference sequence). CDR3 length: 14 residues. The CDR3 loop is CASSLTGGLGEQYF. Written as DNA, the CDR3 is TGTGCCAGCAGTTTGACAGGGGGCCTGGGCGAGCAGTACTTC.

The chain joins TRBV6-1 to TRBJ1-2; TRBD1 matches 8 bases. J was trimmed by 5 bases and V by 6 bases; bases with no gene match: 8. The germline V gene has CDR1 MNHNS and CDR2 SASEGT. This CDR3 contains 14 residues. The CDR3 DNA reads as TGTGCCAGCAGGCAAGGACAGGGACTATATGGCTACACCTTC. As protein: CASRQGQGLYGYTF.

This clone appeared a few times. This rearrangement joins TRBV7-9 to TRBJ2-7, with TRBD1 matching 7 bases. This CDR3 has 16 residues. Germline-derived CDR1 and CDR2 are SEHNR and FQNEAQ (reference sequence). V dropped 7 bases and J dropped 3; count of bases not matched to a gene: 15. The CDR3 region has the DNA TGTGCCAGCATCCCCCAGCAAATGGGACAGAACTACGAGCAGTACTTC. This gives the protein CASIPQQMGQNYEQYF.

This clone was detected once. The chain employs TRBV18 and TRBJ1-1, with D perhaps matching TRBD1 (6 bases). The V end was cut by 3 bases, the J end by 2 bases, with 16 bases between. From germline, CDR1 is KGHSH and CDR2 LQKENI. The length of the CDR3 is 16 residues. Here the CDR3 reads CASSPLHWTDNTEAFF. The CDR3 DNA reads TGTGCCAGCTCACCGCTACATTGGACAGACAACACTGAAGCTTTCTTT.

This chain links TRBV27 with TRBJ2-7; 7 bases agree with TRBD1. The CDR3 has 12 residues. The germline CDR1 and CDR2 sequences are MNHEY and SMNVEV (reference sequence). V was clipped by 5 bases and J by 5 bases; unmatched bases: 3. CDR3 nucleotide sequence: TGTGCCAGCAGTCAGGGGGACCACGAGCAGTACTTC. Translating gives CASSQGDHEQYF.

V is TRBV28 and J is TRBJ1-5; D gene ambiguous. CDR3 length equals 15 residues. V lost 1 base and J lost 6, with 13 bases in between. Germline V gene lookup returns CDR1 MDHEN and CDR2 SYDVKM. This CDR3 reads CASSLFGSGSQPQHF. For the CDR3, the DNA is TGTGCCAGCAGTTTATTTGGGTCTGGGAGTCAGCCCCAGCATTTT.

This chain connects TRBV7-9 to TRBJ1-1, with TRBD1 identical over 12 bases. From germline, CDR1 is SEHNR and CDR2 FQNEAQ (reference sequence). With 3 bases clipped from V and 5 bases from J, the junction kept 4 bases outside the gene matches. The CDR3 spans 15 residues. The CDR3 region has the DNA TGTGCCAGCAGCTTGGGACAGGGGGCGCGGACTGAAGCTTTCTTT. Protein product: CASSLGQGARTEAFF. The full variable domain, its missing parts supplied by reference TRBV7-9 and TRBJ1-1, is DTGVSQNPRHKITKRGQNVTFRCDPISEHNRLYWYRQTLGQGPEFLTYFQNEAQLEKSRLLSDRFSAERPKGSFSTLEIQRTEQGDSAMYLCASSLGQGARTEAFFGQGTRLTVV.

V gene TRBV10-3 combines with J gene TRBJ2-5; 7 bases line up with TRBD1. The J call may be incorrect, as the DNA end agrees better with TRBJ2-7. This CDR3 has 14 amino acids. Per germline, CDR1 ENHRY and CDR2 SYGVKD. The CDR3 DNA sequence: TGTGCCACCCGACAGGGTCCCTTCTCCTACGAGCAGTACTTC. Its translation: CATRQGPFSYEQYF.

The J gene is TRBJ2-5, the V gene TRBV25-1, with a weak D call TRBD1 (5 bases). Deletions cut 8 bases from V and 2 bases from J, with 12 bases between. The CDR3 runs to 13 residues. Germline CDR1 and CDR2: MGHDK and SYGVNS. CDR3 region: CASGRGLQETQYF. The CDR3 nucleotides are TGTGCCAGCGGTAGGGGCCTACAAGAGACCCAGTACTTC.

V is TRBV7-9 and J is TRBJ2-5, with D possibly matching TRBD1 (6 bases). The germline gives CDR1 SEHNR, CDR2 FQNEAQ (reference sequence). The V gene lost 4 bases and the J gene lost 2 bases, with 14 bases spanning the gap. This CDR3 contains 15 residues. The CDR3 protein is CASSYVPGTQETQYF. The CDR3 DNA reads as TGTGCCAGCAGCTATGTCCCCGGGACACAAGAGACCCAGTACTTC. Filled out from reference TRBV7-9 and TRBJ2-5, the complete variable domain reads DTGVSQNPRHKITKRGQNVTFRCDPISEHNRLYWYRQTLGQGPEFLTYFQNEAQLEKSRLLSDRFSAERPKGSFSTLEIQRTEQGDSAMYLCASSYVPGTQETQYFGPGTRLLVL.